This T cell receptor (beta chain) was sequenced for a study of blood T cells in healthy people across ages. Study in general: About one barcoded beta molecule was captured per two T cells (by template switching).

Primers used in a second PCR of about 7 to 12 cycles were a sample-barcoded 5' primer and a J-beta primer mix. Carrying 12 random nucleotides, a template-switch adaptor labeled each individual cDNA molecule. MiXCR, applied by TCRdb to the 5' RACE reads, yields one record per CDR3 protein. Of 590,000 or so distinct CDR3 sequences listed, approximately 30% were seen once; the top ten hold 15% to 19%. This clonotype was observed a few times. As yet, its antigen is unknown. Study-wide findings and caveats: Higher diversity and more naive CD4+ cells were features of long-lived donors, compared to aged donors. Older age coincided with a roughly linear decline in TCR beta diversity per million T cells.

This CDR3 contains 14 residues. V was cut by 0 bases and J by 2 bases, with 8 bases left in between. The germline gives CDR1 SGDLS, CDR2 YYNGEE. Sequenced sample: blood. The TCR sequence derives from a woman of 80 years or more in good health. V usage is TRBV9 and J usage is TRBJ1-1; tentatively, D is TRBD1 (5 bases). CDR3 bases: TGTGCCAGCAGCGTAGAGACAGAAAACACTGAAGCTTTCTTT. As protein: CASSVETENTEAFF.